This T cell receptor (beta chain) was observed in a study of control samples from healthy donors and cancer patients. The germline V and J ends were trimmed by 3 bases and 4 bases, with 11 bases remaining between them. This CDR3 region has 14 residues. Looked up from germline, CDR1 is SGHDN and CDR2 is FVKESK. The method was immunoSEQ multiplex PCR; TCRdb's version includes in-frame clones alone and lacks a portion of them. The table lists about 120,000 clones, roughly 92% of them singletons. Sequenced material: blood. The V gene is TRBV14, the J gene TRBJ2-3; D may match TRBD1 or TRBD2 (5 bases each). The receptor's source is a woman under 30 in good health. CDR3 protein: CASSQGRHSDTQYF. The DNA of the CDR3 is TGTGCCAGCAGCCAGGGACGGCACTCAGATACGCAGTATTTT.